The 32 T cell receptor beta chains reported below all come from one sample, sequenced in a study of PD-1 blockade in classical Hodgkin lymphoma. Regarding time point: cycle 4 day 1 (C4D1), after less than 7 weeks of nivolumab. In every patient, relapse followed autologous stem cell transplantation, while exposure to brentuximab vedotin differed. Produced via immunoSEQ multiplex PCR; TCRdb's table is partial and in-frame only. The profile shows approximately 44,000 clones, around 64% of them singletons. This specimen was peripheral blood mononuclear cells (PBMCs), taken before the fourth cycle of nivolumab. The receptor source for this set is a human donor with classical Hodgkin lymphoma.

The CDR3 nucleotides are TGTGCCAGCAGCTTAGCGGGGACAGGGGGCGAAAACACCATATATTTT. It translates to CASSLAGTGGENTIYF. This chain connects TRBV7-8 to TRBJ1-3, with TRBD1 matching 12 bases. V trimming: 0 bases; J trimming: 6 bases; junction bases outside the gene matches: 3. Germline V gene sequence: CDR1 SGHVS, CDR2 FQNEAQ. The CDR3 loop spans 16 amino acids. Combining the CDR3 with reference TRBV7-8 and TRBJ1-3 gives the whole variable domain GAGVSQSPRYKVAKRGQDVALRCDPISGHVSLFWYQQALGQGPEFLTYFQNEAQLDKSGLPSDRFFAERPEGSVSTLKIQRTQQEDSAVYLCASSLAGTGGENTIYFGEGSWLTVV.

The V gene is TRBV30, the J gene TRBJ2-5, with 8 bases identical to TRBD2. The germline CDR1 and CDR2 sequences are GTSNPN and SVGIG (reference sequence). The CDR3 spans 14 residues. Unmatched junction bases numbered 5, after V lost 3 bases and J lost 2 bases. For the CDR3, the DNA is TGTGCCTGGAGAGGGAGCGGGGGTCAAGAGACCCAGTACTTC. This codes for CAWRGSGGQETQYF.

The chain combines TRBV27 with TRBJ1-1, with D possibly being TRBD1 (6 bases). The CDR3 sequence is 14 residues long. The V and J ends lost 3 bases and 3 bases respectively, with 11 bases between them. Germline V gene sequence: CDR1 MNHEY, CDR2 SMNVEV (reference sequence). The CDR3 coding sequence is TGTGCCAGCAGTTTCTGGTCAGGGGACACTGAAGCTTTCTTT. Protein: CASSFWSGDTEAFF.

This clone was observed many times. The J gene is TRBJ2-5, the V gene TRBV4-3; 7 nucleotides match TRBD2. The ends lost 0 bases at V and 4 bases at J; junction bases unmatched: 11. CDR1 LGHNA and CDR2 YSLEER come from the germline V gene. The CDR3 runs to 17 residues. The CDR3 region is CASSQEPWEGVGETQYF. CDR3 nucleotide sequence: TGCGCCAGCAGCCAAGAGCCTTGGGAGGGAGTCGGAGAGACCCAGTACTTC.

V is TRBV5-1 and J is TRBJ2-3; 7 bases align to TRBD2. Germline lookup yields CDR1 SGHRS and CDR2 YFSETQ. This CDR3 has 15 amino acids. V dropped 2 bases and J dropped 1; count of bases not matched to a gene: 4. The CDR3 loop is CASSFGEGRTDTQYF. The CDR3 DNA is TGCGCCAGCAGCTTTGGGGAGGGGCGCACAGATACGCAGTATTTT. The complete variable domain, with remaining parts taken from reference TRBV5-1 and TRBJ2-3, reads KAGVTQTPRYLIKTRGQQVTLSCSPISGHRSVSWYQQTPGQGLQFLFEYFSETQRNKGNFPGRFSGRQFSNSRSEMNVSTLELGDSALYLCASSFGEGRTDTQYFGPGTRLTVL.

This chain connects TRBV7-2 to TRBJ2-7, with a tentative D call TRBD1 (6 bases). Germline CDR1 SGHTA, CDR2 FQGNSA. The V and J ends lost 3 bases and 1 base respectively, with 25 bases between them. The CDR3 runs 19 residues. The CDR3 sequence is CASSFRTGQTKNRSYEQYF. CDR3 sequence (DNA): TGTGCCAGCAGCTTCAGGACCGGACAGACCAAGAACCGATCCTACGAGCAGTACTTC.

This rearrangement joins TRBV25-1 to TRBJ1-2; D gene unclear. Germline CDR1 and CDR2: MGHDK and SYGVNS. Trimming cost V 3 bases and J 3 bases, with 11 bases left between them. The CDR3 contains 14 residues. The CDR3 coding sequence is TGTGCCAGCAGTGATGGTATTTCCGACTATGGCTACACCTTC. It codes for CASSDGISDYGYTF.

The rearrangement links TRBV19 to TRBJ1-5; TRBD1 matches 7 bases. Germline V gene lookup returns CDR1 LNHDA and CDR2 SQIVND (reference sequence). Trimming cost V 3 bases and J 0 bases; bases outside gene matches: 2. CDR3 length: 15 amino acids. The CDR3 sequence is CASSIQGDSNQPQHF. As DNA, the CDR3 is TGTGCCAGTAGTATCCAGGGGGATAGCAATCAGCCCCAGCATTTT.

The V and J genes are TRBV6-5 and TRBJ1-1; a possible D gene is TRBD1 (5 bases). The CDR3 extends over 12 amino acids. Germline V gene lookup returns CDR1 MNHEY and CDR2 SVGAGI. CDR3 sequence: CVARDPNTEAFF. CDR3 coding DNA: TGTGTAGCCAGGGATCCGAACACTGAAGCTTTCTTT.

In this sample, this clone turned up many times. This chain connects TRBV14 to TRBJ2-3; TRBD1 aligns across 10 bases. Germline V gene lookup returns CDR1 SGHDN and CDR2 FVKESK. The V and J ends lost 5 bases and 3 bases, in that order; junction bases with no gene match: 5. The CDR3 is made up of 15 amino acids. The CDR3 region is CASSRTGGGTDTQYF. The CDR3 bases are TGTGCCAGCAGCAGGACAGGGGGAGGGACAGATACGCAGTATTTT.

The genes are TRBV25-1 and TRBJ2-1; 9 nucleotides agree with TRBD1. The CDR3 contains 18 residues. The J segment lost 1 base and the V segment lost 3 bases, leaving 10 bases of the junction unmatched. From germline, CDR1 is MGHDK and CDR2 SYGVNS. CDR3 sequence: CASSDHSGQGQSYNEQFF. The CDR3 DNA is TGTGCCAGCAGTGATCATTCGGGACAGGGCCAGTCCTACAATGAGCAGTTCTTC.

This clone was seen only a few times. The chain recombines TRBV7-7 with TRBJ2-5; 9 bases are a match to TRBD2. The CDR3 is 17 residues long. The V and J ends lost 5 bases and 5 bases, in that order; junction bases with no gene match: 15. Germline V gives CDR1 SSHAT, CDR2 FNYEAQ (reference sequence). The CDR3 bases are TGTGCCAGCAGCCGTGACAGCGGGGGGACCAACACGGAGACCCAGTACTTC. This encodes CASSRDSGGTNTETQYF.

Concerning this clone: One junction end does not reproduce the germline sequence, and a read error may be involved. The V gene is TRBV11-2, the J gene TRBJ1-6, with D maybe TRBD1 (5 bases). From germline, CDR1 is SGHAT and CDR2 FQNNGV. This CDR3 has 16 residues. The CDR3 loop reads CASSVDGTHYNSPLHF. CDR3 in DNA: TGTGCCAGCAGCGTAGACGGGACTCATTATAATTCACCCCTCCACTTT.

The CDR3, as DNA: TGTGCCAGCAGTTACTCAGGAGGGGCAACTAATGAAAAACTGTTTTTT. It codes for CASSYSGGATNEKLFF. The chain carries TRBV6-5 and TRBJ1-4, with D possibly TRBD1 on 5 matching bases. Trimming pared 0 bases from V and 0 bases from J, leaving 8 bases between. The CDR3 contains 16 residues. In germline, CDR1 is MNHEY, CDR2 SVGAGI.

This clone was recorded a few times. The chain carries TRBV5-4 and TRBJ1-6; 10 positions match TRBD1. Trimming removed 6 bases from V and 10 bases from J; junction bases left unmatched: 10. This CDR3 spans 15 amino acids. The germline gives CDR1 SGHNT, CDR2 YYREEE (reference sequence). The CDR3 protein is CASTFAGTGASPLHF. In nucleotides, the CDR3 is TGTGCCAGCACTTTTGCCGGGACAGGGGCCTCACCCCTCCACTTT.

This clone was observed at least ten times. V and J are TRBV7-2 and TRBJ1-2; D call uncertain. The V end was cut by 5 bases, the J end by 7 bases, with 8 bases between. Germline CDR1 reads SGHTA; CDR2 reads FQGNSA. There are 11 residues in the CDR3. CDR3 amino acids: CASSISPGYTF. CDR3 DNA: TGTGCCAGCAGCATAAGCCCTGGCTACACCTTC.

The chain combines TRBV5-6 with TRBJ2-1; D is possibly TRBD1 or TRBD2 (5 bases each). V lost 0 bases and J lost 8, with 18 bases in between. CDR1 is SGHDT and CDR2 is YYEEEE in the germline V gene. CDR3 length: 16 residues. The CDR3, as DNA: TGTGCCAGCAGCTTGGTCCGAGGGGCAGGTACCTATGAGCAGTTCTTC. Protein product: CASSLVRGAGTYEQFF. The complete variable domain, with remaining parts taken from reference TRBV5-6 and TRBJ2-1, reads DAGVTQSPTHLIKTRGQQVTLRCSPKSGHDTVSWYQQALGQGPQFIFQYYEEEERQRGNFPDRFSGHQFPNYSSELNVNALLLGDSALYLCASSLVRGAGTYEQFFGPGTRLTVL.

The chain uses TRBV7-2 and TRBJ2-7; 11 bases agree with TRBD2. The ends lost 3 bases at V and 2 bases at J; junction bases unmatched: 3. Germline values: CDR1 SGHTA, CDR2 FQGNSA. This CDR3 is built from 15 residues. DNA for the CDR3: TGTGCCAGCAGCTTCACTAGCGGGGGAACCTACGAGCAGTACTTC. Protein: CASSFTSGGTYEQYF.

This clone was counted a single time. V usage is TRBV9 and J usage is TRBJ1-6; TRBD1 is a possible D gene (6 bases). The CDR3 runs to 14 residues. V lost 2 bases and J 11 bases, leaving 14 bases between the germline ends. Per germline, CDR1 SGDLS and CDR2 YYNGEE. The CDR3 here is CASSVTGALAPLHF. Written as DNA, the CDR3 is TGTGCCAGCAGCGTGACAGGAGCCCTCGCACCCCTCCACTTT.

The rearrangement joins TRBV6-1 to TRBJ1-3, with D unresolved. V was cut by 1 base and J by 2 bases, with 9 bases left in between. CDR3 length: 15 amino acids. Looked up from germline, CDR1 is MNHNS and CDR2 is SASEGT. For the CDR3, the DNA is TGTGCCAGCAGTGAAGGGTGGGCCCCTGGAAACACCATATATTTT. Residues: CASSEGWAPGNTIYF.

The rearrangement joins TRBV5-4 to TRBJ2-7, with D possibly TRBD1 on 5 matching bases. Germline assignment: CDR1 SGHNT and CDR2 YYREEE (reference sequence). The CDR3 extends over 15 amino acids. V was pared by 2 bases and J by 5 bases, with 17 bases between. CDR3 nucleotide sequence: TGTGCCAGCAGCTTTCTTGGGGTAGGGGCCCACGAGCAGTACTTC. Translated: CASSFLGVGAHEQYF.

This clone was observed a handful of times. V gene TRBV28 combines with J gene TRBJ1-2, with unresolved D. The CDR3 is 12 amino acids. V lost 4 bases, J lost 5 bases, and 8 bases lay in between. From germline, CDR1 is MDHEN and CDR2 SYDVKM. The CDR3 here is CASSSTPYGYTF. DNA of the CDR3: TGTGCCAGCAGTTCGACACCGTATGGCTACACCTTC.

The chain has TRBV5-3 and TRBJ1-3; D is ambiguous. TRBV5-3 is designated an ORF whose function remains uncertain. The V and J ends lost 4 bases and 0 bases respectively, with 14 bases between them. The CDR3 spans 16 residues. The CDR3 coding sequence is TGTGCCAGAAGCCACAAGTCGGGGATCTCTGGAAACACCATATATTTT. It translates to CARSHKSGISGNTIYF.

The chain joins TRBV19 to TRBJ2-2; 10 bases fit TRBD2. With V trimmed by 5 bases and J by 5 bases, 5 bases remained unmatched. This CDR3 is 15 amino acids long. CDR1 is LNHDA and CDR2 is SQIVND in the germline V gene (reference sequence). Written as DNA, the CDR3 is TGTGCCAGTAGTGCCAGCGGGAGGGCGACCGGGGAGCTGTTTTTT. Its protein product is CASSASGRATGELFF.

J is TRBJ2-3 and V is TRBV7-9; D might be TRBD2 (5 bases). Germline V gives CDR1 SEHNR, CDR2 FQNEAQ (reference sequence). V was trimmed by 0 bases and J by 4 bases, leaving 11 bases between them. CDR3 length: 15 residues. The CDR3, as DNA: TGTGCCAGCAGCTTAGCGGGAAACGGGGCAGATACGCAGTATTTT. This encodes CASSLAGNGADTQYF.

The V gene is TRBV5-1, the J gene TRBJ2-5; 11 nucleotides agree with TRBD1. Germline V CDR1 and CDR2: SGHRS, YFSETQ. V shed 2 bases and J 3 bases; nucleotides not matched to a gene: 6. This CDR3 has 16 residues. The CDR3 bases are TGCGCCAGCAGCTTCGGACAGGGGGCAGGCGAAGAGACCCAGTACTTC. It codes for CASSFGQGAGEETQYF.

The gene calls are TRBV5-1 and TRBJ1-2; D may be TRBD1 (5 bases). Looked up from germline, CDR1 is SGHRS and CDR2 is YFSETQ. Between the trimmed V and J ends, which lost 0 bases and 0 bases, there was a span of 15 bases. The CDR3 contains 17 residues. The chain's CDR3 is CASSLAGGQGSNYGYTF. CDR3 DNA: TGCGCCAGCAGCTTGGCCGGCGGGCAGGGTTCTAACTATGGCTACACCTTC.

The chain carries TRBV5-1 and TRBJ2-4; 7 bases align to TRBD1. The CDR3 totals 16 residues. The trim removed 4 bases at V and 0 bases at J, leaving 7 bases unmatched. Germline CDR1 SGHRS, CDR2 YFSETQ. DNA for the CDR3: TGCGCCAGCAGCCGCGGACAGGTGATAGCCAAAAACATTCAGTACTTC. This codes for CASSRGQVIAKNIQYF.

The chain has TRBV19 and TRBJ2-1; 10 positions match TRBD1. CDR3 length: 14 residues. In germline, CDR1 is LNHDA, CDR2 SQIVND (reference sequence). The J segment lost 7 bases and the V segment lost 7 bases, leaving 7 bases of the junction unmatched. The CDR3 loop is CASTSTGGRNEQFF. The CDR3 DNA follows: TGTGCCAGTACCTCGACAGGGGGCCGTAATGAGCAGTTCTTC.

This chain connects TRBV4-1 to TRBJ2-7, with 11 bases matching TRBD1. The CDR3 is made up of 14 amino acids. V was clipped by 6 bases and J by 6 bases; unmatched bases: 7. Germline CDR1 is MGHRA and CDR2 is YSYEKL. The CDR3 region has the DNA TGCGCCAGCAGGACCGGGACAGGGGGGTCCGAGCAGTACTTC. Translation gives CASRTGTGGSEQYF.

The chain recombines TRBV6-5 with TRBJ1-6; D perhaps matches TRBD1 (6 bases). The CDR3 is 11 residues long. The ends were cut back, 4 bases at V and 15 bases at J, with 10 bases in the middle. The germline CDR1 and CDR2 sequences are MNHEY and SVGAGI. The CDR3 coding sequence is TGTGCCAGCAGTTCCAGGGGTCTCCTCCACTTT. It translates to CASSSRGLLHF.

The chain couples TRBV7-9 to TRBJ2-7; TRBD1 matches 11 bases. With 5 bases clipped from V and 7 bases from J, the junction kept 10 bases outside the gene matches. This CDR3 comprises 15 residues. Germline CDR1 and CDR2: SEHNR and FQNEAQ (reference sequence). The CDR3 region is CASSASGTGGREQYF. The DNA for the CDR3 is TGTGCCAGCAGCGCTTCCGGGACAGGGGGACGGGAGCAGTACTTC.